This T cell receptor (beta chain) was identified during a study of blood T cells in healthy people across ages (dated by TCRdb to between 2014 and 2017). General notes on the study: Template switching captured roughly one uniquely barcoded TCR beta cDNA molecule per two T cells in model experiments. Using deep sequencing normalized with unique cDNA molecular identifiers, the study measured how TCR beta repertoire diversity changes with age. The donors were divided into four age groups: young (average around 16 years), middle-aged (about 40), aged (about 61) and long-lived (roughly 82). To avoid experimental bias, donors of different ages were spread randomly across the sequencing lanes. For two donors (one aged 18 to 30 and one aged 80 or older), the study analyzed two additional independent replicas of 1 million unique cDNA reads from the same blood draw. Study-wide findings and limitations: Bulk unsorted PBMC profiling prevented conclusive comparison of naive and antigen-experienced compartments. Observed TCR beta diversity per million T cells fell roughly linearly with age, and a significant reduction was already apparent by age about 36. Estimates of total diversity from one million sequenced T cells were regarded as lower bounds and underestimates. Compared with the aged group, more naive CD4+ T cells, fewer expanded clones and increased TCR diversity were shown by the long-lived group, suggesting age selection. Donor CMV infection status was unknown, potentially confounding age-related changes in expanded clonotypes. Observed TCR beta diversity correlated strongly with the percentage of naive T cells measured by flow cytometry.

This clonotype showed up many times. Its antigen specificity is not known. No base quality values were provided; no much bigger clone lies one nucleotide off. Preparation of the library involved 5' RACE. The listed sequencing device is Illumina HiSeq 2500. A second PCR of roughly 7 to 11 cycles was performed with a sample-barcoded 5' primer and a J-beta primer mix. A template-switch 5' adaptor carrying 12 random nucleotides introduced a unique molecular identifier onto each TCR beta cDNA molecule. At least 3 million CDR3-containing paired-end reads were obtained from each sample. First-strand cDNA synthesis was performed from all RNA using the Mint cDNA synthesis kit, with priming by a TRBC-specific oligonucleotide. Following uracil-DNA glycosylase treatment, a first 18-cycle PCR with universal primers M1SS and BC2_uni_R was performed on all cDNA. The original methods were these. For normalization, 1 million high-quality reads, each with a distinct molecular identifier, were randomly selected from each sample. Reads with shared molecular identifiers were discarded instead of being binned into consensus sequences. MiTCR, run with a Q25 quality threshold and the strictest error-elimination algorithm, handled CDR3 identification, clonotype clustering and error correction. Lower-bound total TCR beta diversity was estimated with a nonparametric unseen species model using Euler transformation. TCRdb ran its own pipeline on the public reads, namely fastp trimming at Q25 and MiXCR clone calling, and kept in-frame beta chains. CDR3 protein sequences are deduplicated, and each keeps its most common genes and DNA. The V and J calls were determined by TCRdb, not by the authors. The sample table lists 630,000 or so distinct CDR3 sequences, about 30% of them with a count of one. Around 16% of the sample goes to the ten largest clones.

Systemically healthy Caucasian individuals from Russia, 39 in total and aged roughly 6 to 100 years, were included as donors. About 9.6 milliliters of peripheral blood were collected from each donor into EDTA-treated Vacutainer tubes. PBMCs were isolated by Ficoll-Paque density-gradient centrifugation, with at least 6 million obtained per sample. Total RNA was extracted from PBMCs with Trizol reagent, with at least 6 micrograms obtained per sample. For every donor, an aliquot of PBMCs went through flow cytometry to measure the percentages of naive CD45RAhigh/CD27high T cells. As encoded in the germline V gene (reference sequence), CDR1 is MNHEY while CDR2 is SMNVEV. The CDR3 holds 14 amino acids from the cysteine to the phenylalanine. Only CDR3 DNA is held: 42 bases, read in frame from base 1. The germline V end is reduced by 3 bases and the J end by 5 bases; junction bases left unmatched: 6.

The rearranged chain carries TRBV27 and TRBJ2-5, and 7 bases in between align with TRBD2. This TCR was recovered from a woman older than 75 in good health. Sample: blood. The CDR3 reads as follows: CASSFLRTRETQYF. The DNA sequence is given as TGTGCCAGCAGTTTCCTCCGGACTAGGGAGACCCAGTACTTC.